What follows is one T cell receptor beta chain and its context. This may be a read error, as it is one base from a much larger clone. The authors built TCR beta libraries using iRepertoire HTBI primers and Arm-PCR of CDR3 regions. MiXCR, run by TCRdb on the multiplex PCR reads, gives a single entry per CDR3 protein. The table lists 350,000 to 500,000 distinct CDR3 sequences, roughly 17% of them singletons. The time point denotes: newly diagnosed GD, antithyroid drugs for less than 3 months. PBMCs provided the RNA from which the TCR library was made. Peripheral blood, around 9.9 milliliters per patient, was collected in EDTA tubes. These data belong to a study of regulatory T cells in long-lasting Graves disease. These same data were also listed under a study on T cells in Graves' hyperthyroidism and ophthalmopathy. That source reports: Primed by the HTBI set, a first-round RT-PCR was run on the TCR CDR3.

The clonotype was recovered from a woman under 40 with Graves disease. The sample here was peripheral blood mononuclear cells (PBMCs), taken at new diagnosis, from a patient treated with antithyroid drugs.

The CDR3 here is CASSLGLAPYLYF. CDR3 nucleotide sequence: TGTGCCAGCAGCTTAGGACTAGCCCCGTATCTGTACTTC. The chain joins TRBV7-3 to TRBJ2-7; TRBD2 matches 8 bases. Germline trimming cut 2 bases from V and 12 bases from J; bases unmatched to any gene: 9. This CDR3 comprises 13 residues. Germline assignment: CDR1 SGHTA and CDR2 FQGTGA.